The clone carrying this T cell receptor beta chain was observed a few times. These data come from a study of T cells after yellow fever vaccination. Each CDR3 protein gets one entry after TCRdb re-called the 5' RACE reads with MiXCR. The sample records more than 300,000 distinct CDR3 sequences, about 10% being singletons. The CDR3 extends over 17 amino acids. V dropped 5 bases and J dropped 2; count of bases not matched to a gene: 5. This chain joins TRBV12-3 or TRBV12-4 and TRBJ2-6; 11 bases agree with TRBD1. The sample in question was CD4+ T cells sorted from PBMCs, obtained 45 days after the yellow fever booster vaccination. The receptor comes from a man in his late teens or twenties who received the YFV17D yellow fever vaccine. CDR3 bases: TGTGCCAGCAGTCCAGGACAGGGGGCGCCTGGGGCCAACGTCCTGACTTTC. This translates into CASSPGQGAPGANVLTF.